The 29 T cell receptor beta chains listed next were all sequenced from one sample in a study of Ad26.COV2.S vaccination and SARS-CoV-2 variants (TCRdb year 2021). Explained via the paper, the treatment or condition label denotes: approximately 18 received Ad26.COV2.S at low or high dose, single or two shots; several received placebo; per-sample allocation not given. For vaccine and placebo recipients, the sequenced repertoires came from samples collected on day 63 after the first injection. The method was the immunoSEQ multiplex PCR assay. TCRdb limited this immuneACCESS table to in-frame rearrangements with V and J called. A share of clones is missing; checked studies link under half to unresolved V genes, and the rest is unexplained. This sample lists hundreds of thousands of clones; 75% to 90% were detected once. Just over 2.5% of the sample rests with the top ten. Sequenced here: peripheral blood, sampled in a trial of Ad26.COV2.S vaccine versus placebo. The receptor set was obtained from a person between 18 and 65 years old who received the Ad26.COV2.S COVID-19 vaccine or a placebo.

CDR3 sequence reads: CASSLAPTGFLGAEQYF. The CDR3 DNA sequence: TGTGCCAGCAGCTTGGCCCCTACAGGGTTTCTGGGCGCCGAGCAGTACTTC. The chain uses TRBV5-6 and TRBJ2-7; tentatively, D is TRBD1 (6 bases). V was trimmed by 0 bases and J by 6 bases, leaving 22 bases between them. This CDR3 spans 17 amino acids. Germline V gene lookup returns CDR1 SGHDT and CDR2 YYEEEE.

The CDR3 region has the DNA TGTGCCAGCAGCTCCGGACAGAAAAAGGGGGCCCATGGCTACACCTTC. This translates into CASSSGQKKGAHGYTF. This rearrangement joins TRBV5-6 to TRBJ1-2; the match to TRBD1 covers 7 bases. Germline V CDR1 and CDR2: SGHDT, YYEEEE. The CDR3 totals 16 residues. Trimming removed 3 bases from V and 6 bases from J; junction bases left unmatched: 14.

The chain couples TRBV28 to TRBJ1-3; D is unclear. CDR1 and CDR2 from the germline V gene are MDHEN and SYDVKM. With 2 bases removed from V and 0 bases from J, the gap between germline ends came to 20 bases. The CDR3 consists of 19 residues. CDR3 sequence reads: CASSLSRRALLLSGNTIYF. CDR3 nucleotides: TGTGCCAGCAGTTTAAGTCGGAGAGCCCTTCTACTCTCTGGAAACACCATATATTTT.

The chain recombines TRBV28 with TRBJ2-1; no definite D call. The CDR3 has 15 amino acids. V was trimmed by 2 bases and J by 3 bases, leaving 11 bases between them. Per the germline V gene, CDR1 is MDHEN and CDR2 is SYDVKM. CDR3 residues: CASSLRQVFYNEQFF. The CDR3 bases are TGTGCCAGCAGTTTAAGGCAGGTATTCTACAATGAGCAGTTCTTC.

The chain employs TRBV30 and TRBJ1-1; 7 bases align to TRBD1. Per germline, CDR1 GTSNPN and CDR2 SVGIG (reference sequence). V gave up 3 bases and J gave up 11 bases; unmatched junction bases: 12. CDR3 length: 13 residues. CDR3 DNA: TGTGCCTGGAGCCCAACAGGGGACTGGGGGGCTTTCTTT. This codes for CAWSPTGDWGAFF.

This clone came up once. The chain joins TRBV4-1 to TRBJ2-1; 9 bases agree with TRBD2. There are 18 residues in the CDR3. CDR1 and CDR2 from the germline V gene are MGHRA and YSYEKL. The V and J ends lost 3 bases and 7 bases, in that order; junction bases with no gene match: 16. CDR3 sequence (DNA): TGCGCCAGCAGCCAGGAACCGCCGGGACTAGCTATAGGAAATGAGCAGTTCTTC. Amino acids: CASSQEPPGLAIGNEQFF.

The CDR3 DNA is TGTGCCAGTAGTATTAGGCTCAGGGGCAATCAGCCCCAGCATTTT. It codes for CASSIRLRGNQPQHF. The chain couples TRBV19 to TRBJ1-5, with D maybe TRBD1 (5 bases). The CDR3 totals 15 residues. V lost 3 bases to trimming and J lost 2 bases, with 11 bases between them. Germline V gene sequence: CDR1 LNHDA, CDR2 SQIVND (reference sequence).

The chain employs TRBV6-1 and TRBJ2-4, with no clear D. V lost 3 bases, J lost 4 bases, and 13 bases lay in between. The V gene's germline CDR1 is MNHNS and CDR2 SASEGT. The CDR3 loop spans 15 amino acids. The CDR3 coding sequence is TGTGCCAGCAGTGATTTAGTAGTGGGAAAAAACATTCAGTACTTC. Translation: CASSDLVVGKNIQYF.

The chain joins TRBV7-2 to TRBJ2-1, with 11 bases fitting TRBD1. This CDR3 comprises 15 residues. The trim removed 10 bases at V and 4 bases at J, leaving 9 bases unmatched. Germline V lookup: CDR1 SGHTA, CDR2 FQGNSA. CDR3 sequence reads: CANQPGTGGYNEQFF. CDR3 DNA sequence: TGTGCCAACCAGCCCGGGACAGGGGGATACAATGAGCAGTTCTTC.

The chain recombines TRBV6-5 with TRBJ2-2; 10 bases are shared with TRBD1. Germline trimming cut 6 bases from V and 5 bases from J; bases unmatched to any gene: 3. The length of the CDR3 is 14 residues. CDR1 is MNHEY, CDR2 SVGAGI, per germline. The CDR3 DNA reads TGTGCCAGCAGGAGGGACAGGGGAACCGGGGAGCTGTTTTTT. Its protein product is CASRRDRGTGELFF.

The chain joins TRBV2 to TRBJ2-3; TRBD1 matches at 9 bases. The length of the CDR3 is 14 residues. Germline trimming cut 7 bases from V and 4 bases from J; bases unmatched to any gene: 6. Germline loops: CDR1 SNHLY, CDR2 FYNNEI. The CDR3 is CASTRQGGADTQYF. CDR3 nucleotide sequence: TGTGCCAGCACTAGACAGGGGGGGGCAGATACGCAGTATTTT. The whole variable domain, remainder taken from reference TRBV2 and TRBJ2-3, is EPEVTQTPSHQVTQMGQEVILRCVPISNHLYFYWYRQILGQKVEFLVSFYNNEISEKSEIFDDQFSVERPDGSNFTLKIRSTKLEDSAMYFCASTRQGGADTQYFGPGTRLTVL.

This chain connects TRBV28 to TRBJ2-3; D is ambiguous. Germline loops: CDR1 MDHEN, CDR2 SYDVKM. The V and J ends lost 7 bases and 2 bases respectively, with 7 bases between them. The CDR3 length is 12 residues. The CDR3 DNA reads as TGTGCCAGCACCTCCCCCACAGATACGCAGTATTTT. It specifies CASTSPTDTQYF.

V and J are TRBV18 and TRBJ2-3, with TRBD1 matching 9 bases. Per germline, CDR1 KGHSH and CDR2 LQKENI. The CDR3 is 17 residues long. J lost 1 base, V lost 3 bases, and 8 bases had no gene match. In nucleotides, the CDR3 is TGTGCCAGCTCACCTATACAGGGGGCCCCTCGCACAGATACGCAGTATTTT. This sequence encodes CASSPIQGAPRTDTQYF.

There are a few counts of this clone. The CDR3 loop is CASSQYSYGYTF. The CDR3 nucleotides are TGTGCCAGCAGTCAGTACTCCTATGGCTACACCTTC. V gene TRBV2 combines with J gene TRBJ1-2; D is unresolved. Between the trimmed V and J ends, which lost 5 bases and 4 bases, there was a span of 8 bases. Germline V gene lookup returns CDR1 SNHLY and CDR2 FYNNEI. This CDR3 region has 12 residues. The full variable domain, in which reference TRBV2 and TRBJ1-2 provide the parts outside the CDR3, is EPEVTQTPSHQVTQMGQEVILRCVPISNHLYFYWYRQILGQKVEFLVSFYNNEISEKSEIFDDQFSVERPDGSNFTLKIRSTKLEDSAMYFCASSQYSYGYTFGSGTRLTVV.

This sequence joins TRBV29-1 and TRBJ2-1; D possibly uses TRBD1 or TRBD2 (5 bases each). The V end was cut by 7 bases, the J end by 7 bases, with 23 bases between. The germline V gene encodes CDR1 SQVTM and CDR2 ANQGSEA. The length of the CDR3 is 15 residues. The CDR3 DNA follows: TGCAGCGGGGTTCCCGGGACCCCCTTTGGAAATGAGCAGTTCTTC. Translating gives CSGVPGTPFGNEQFF.

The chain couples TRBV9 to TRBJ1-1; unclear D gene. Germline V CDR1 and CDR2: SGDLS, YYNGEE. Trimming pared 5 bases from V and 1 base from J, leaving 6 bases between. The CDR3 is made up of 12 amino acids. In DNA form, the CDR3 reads TGTGCCAGCAGTAACCCGAACACTGAAGCTTTCTTT. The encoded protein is CASSNPNTEAFF.

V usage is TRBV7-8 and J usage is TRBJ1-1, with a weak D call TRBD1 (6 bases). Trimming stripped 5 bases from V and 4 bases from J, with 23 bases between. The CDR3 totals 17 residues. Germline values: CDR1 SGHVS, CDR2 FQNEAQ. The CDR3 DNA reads TGTGCCAGCAGCGACGCTCCGGGGGGCTCCTTGGGCACTGAAGCTTTCTTT. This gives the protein CASSDAPGGSLGTEAFF.

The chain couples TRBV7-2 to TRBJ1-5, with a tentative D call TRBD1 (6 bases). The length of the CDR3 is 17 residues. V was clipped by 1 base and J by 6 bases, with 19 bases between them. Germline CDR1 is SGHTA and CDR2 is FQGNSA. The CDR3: CASSLVPGGPASQPQHF. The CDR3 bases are TGTGCCAGCAGCTTAGTCCCGGGGGGGCCGGCTAGTCAGCCCCAGCATTTT.

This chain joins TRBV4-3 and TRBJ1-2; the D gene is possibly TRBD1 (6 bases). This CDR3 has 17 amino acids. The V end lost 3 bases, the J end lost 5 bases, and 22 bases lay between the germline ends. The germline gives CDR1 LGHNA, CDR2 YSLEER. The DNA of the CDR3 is TGCGCCAGCAGCCAGACCTGGCCGGGGGGGGCCGGTTATGGCTACACCTTC. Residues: CASSQTWPGGAGYGYTF.

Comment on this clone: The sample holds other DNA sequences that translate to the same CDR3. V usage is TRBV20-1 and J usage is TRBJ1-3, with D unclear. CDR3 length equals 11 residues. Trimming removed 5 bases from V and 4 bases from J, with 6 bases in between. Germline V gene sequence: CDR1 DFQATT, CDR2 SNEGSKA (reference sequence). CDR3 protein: CSAPRGNTIYF. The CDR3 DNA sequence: TGCAGTGCTCCTCGCGGAAACACCATATATTTT.

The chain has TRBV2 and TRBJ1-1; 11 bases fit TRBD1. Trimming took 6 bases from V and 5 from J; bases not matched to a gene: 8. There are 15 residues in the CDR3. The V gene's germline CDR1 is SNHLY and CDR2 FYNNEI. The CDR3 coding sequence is TGTGCCAGCAGCGAGGACAGGGGGCGAGGGACTGAAGCTTTCTTT. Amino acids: CASSEDRGRGTEAFF. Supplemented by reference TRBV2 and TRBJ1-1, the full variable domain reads EPEVTQTPSHQVTQMGQEVILRCVPISNHLYFYWYRQILGQKVEFLVSFYNNEISEKSEIFDDQFSVERPDGSNFTLKIRSTKLEDSAMYFCASSEDRGRGTEAFFGQGTRLTVV.

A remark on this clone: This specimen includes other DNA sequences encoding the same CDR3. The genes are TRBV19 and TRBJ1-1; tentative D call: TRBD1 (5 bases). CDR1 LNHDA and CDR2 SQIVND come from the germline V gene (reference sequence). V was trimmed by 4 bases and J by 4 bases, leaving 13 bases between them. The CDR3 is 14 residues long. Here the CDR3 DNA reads TGTGCCAGTAGTAACCAGGGACTGGGCACTGAAGCTTTCTTT. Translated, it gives CASSNQGLGTEAFF.

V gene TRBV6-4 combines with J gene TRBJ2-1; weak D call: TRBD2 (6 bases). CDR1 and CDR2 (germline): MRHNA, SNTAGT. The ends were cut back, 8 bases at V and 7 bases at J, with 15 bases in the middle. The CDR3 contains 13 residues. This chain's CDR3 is CASGGNAENEQFF. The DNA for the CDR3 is TGTGCCAGCGGCGGGAACGCGGAGAATGAGCAGTTCTTC.

CDR3 residues: CASSIRQGVYGYTF. The CDR3 coding sequence is TGTGCCAGCTCAATCCGACAGGGAGTCTATGGCTACACCTTC. The chain joins TRBV18 to TRBJ1-2, with 7 nucleotides matching TRBD1. The CDR3 has 14 amino acids. V lost 5 bases and J lost 4; bases outside the gene matches: 7. Germline V gene data show CDR1 as KGHSH and CDR2 as LQKENI.

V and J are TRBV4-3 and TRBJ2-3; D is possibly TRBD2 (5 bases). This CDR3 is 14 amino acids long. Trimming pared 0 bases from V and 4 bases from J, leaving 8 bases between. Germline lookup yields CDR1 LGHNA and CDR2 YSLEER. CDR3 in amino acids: CASSQELVSDTQYF. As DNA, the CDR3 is TGCGCCAGCAGCCAAGAACTAGTCTCAGATACGCAGTATTTT.

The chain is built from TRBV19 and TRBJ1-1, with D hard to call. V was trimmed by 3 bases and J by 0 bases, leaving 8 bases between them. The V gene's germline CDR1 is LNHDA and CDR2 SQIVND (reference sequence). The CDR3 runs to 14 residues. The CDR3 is CASSMEGMNTEAFF. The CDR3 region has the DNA TGTGCCAGTAGTATGGAGGGAATGAACACTGAAGCTTTCTTT.

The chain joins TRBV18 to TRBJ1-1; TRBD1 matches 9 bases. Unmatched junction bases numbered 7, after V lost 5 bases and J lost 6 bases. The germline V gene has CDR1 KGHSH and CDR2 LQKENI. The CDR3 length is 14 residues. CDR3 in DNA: TGTGCCAGCTCAACCGTTTACAGGGGGCCTGAAGCTTTCTTT. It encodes CASSTVYRGPEAFF.

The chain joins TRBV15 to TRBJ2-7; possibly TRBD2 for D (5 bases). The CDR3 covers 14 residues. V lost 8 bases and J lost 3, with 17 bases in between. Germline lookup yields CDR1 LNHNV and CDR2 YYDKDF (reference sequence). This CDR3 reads CATSPLEGSYEQYF. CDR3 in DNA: TGTGCCACCTCCCCATTAGAGGGAAGCTACGAGCAGTACTTC.

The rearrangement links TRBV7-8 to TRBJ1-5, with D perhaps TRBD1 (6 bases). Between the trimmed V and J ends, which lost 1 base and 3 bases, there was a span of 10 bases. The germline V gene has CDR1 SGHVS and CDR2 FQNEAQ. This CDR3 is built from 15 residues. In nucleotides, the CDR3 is TGTGCCAGCAGCTTAGTTAGACAGGACAATCAGCCCCAGCATTTT. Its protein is CASSLVRQDNQPQHF.